Listed below are T cell receptor beta chains from one sample, sequenced in a study of T cell responses to AZD1222 COVID-19 vaccine. Assay used: immunoSEQ multiplex PCR; TCRdb lists only in-frame clones, some missing. The top ten clones hold about 4.1% of a sample with 150,000 or so clones, 75% to 90% of them seen once. The starting material was peripheral blood, obtained 28 days after the second dose of the MenACWY control vaccine. The source of these receptors is an adult who received the MenACWY meningococcal vaccine as a control. CDR3s include the opening cysteine and the closing phenylalanine or tryptophan. Fields, in order: clone size, D gene, V gene, J gene, CDR3 DNA, CDR3 protein. The D gene is left open where the match is weak. Not every row has a clone size; where given, it reads once, few, many or a size class.

>.|.|TRBV6-5|TRBJ1-2
TGTGCCAGCCTGCTAGGAAGGCTCGATGGCTACACCTTC
CASLLGRLDGYTF
>.|.|TRBV10-1|TRBJ1-1
TGCGCCAGCAGTTCGGGCGTCGGAGCTTTCTTT
CASSSGVGAFF
>.|.|TRBV6-2/TRBV6-3|TRBJ2-7
TGTGCCAGCAGTCTCCCGACGGAGCCCTACGAGCAGTACTTC
CASSLPTEPYEQYF
>.|.|TRBV5-4|TRBJ2-2
TGTGCCAGCAGCGGGGGACCTCTGGGAATGGTTAACACCGGGGAGCTGTTTTTT
CASSGGPLGMVNTGELFF
>.|TRBD2|TRBV11-2|TRBJ2-3
TGTGCCAGCGGGCTAGCGGGAGGAGCAGATACGCAGTATTTT
CASGLAGGADTQYF
>.|TRBD2|TRBV24-1|TRBJ2-7
TGTGCCACCAGCTCCGGGACTAGCTACTCCTACGAGCAGTACTTC
CATSSGTSYSYEQYF
>.|.|TRBV6-5|TRBJ1-3
TGTGCCAGCAGTTACGGGGGATCCCACTCTGGAAACACCATATATTTT
CASSYGGSHSGNTIYF
>.|TRBD1|TRBV19|TRBJ2-7
TGTGCCAGTAGTAGGGGGACCGGGACAGGGGCCCACGAGCAGTACTTC
CASSRGTGTGAHEQYF
>few|.|TRBV7-8|TRBJ2-1
TGTGCCAGCAGCCCATCTACCATCTCCTACAATGAGCAGTTCTTC
CASSPSTISYNEQFF
>.|TRBD1|TRBV2|TRBJ1-2
TGTGCCAGCAGATGGACAGGAGGGGGCTACACCTTC
CASRWTGGGYTF
>.|.|TRBV28|TRBJ2-7
TGTGCCAGCAGTTTTAACGGGGCAGGCGGGCACGAGCAGTACTTC
CASSFNGAGGHEQYF
>.|.|TRBV10-1|TRBJ2-2
TGCGCCAGCAGTGAGGGGGGCGGCACCGGGGAGCTGTTTTTT
CASSEGGGTGELFF
>.|.|TRBV4-3|TRBJ1-4
TGCGCCAGCAGCCAAGGGTTGGCCGAGGGTGAAAAACTGTTTTTT
CASSQGLAEGEKLFF
>few|TRBD1|TRBV11-2|TRBJ2-7
TGTGCCAGCAGCGCCGGACAGGGGAGGTTCTACGAGCAGTACTTC
CASSAGQGRFYEQYF
>once|TRBD1|TRBV6-6|TRBJ1-1
TGTGCCAGCAGTTACTACTCCGGGACAGCCACTGAAGCTTTCTTT
CASSYYSGTATEAFF
>.|.|TRBV20-1|TRBJ1-5
TGCAGTGCTAGTACCACTCATAGCAATCAGCCCCAGCATTTT
CSASTTHSNQPQHF
>.|TRBD1|TRBV5-1|TRBJ1-3
TGCGCCAGCAGCTTGGGACAGGGGGCTGGAAACACCATATATTTT
CASSLGQGAGNTIYF
>.|.|TRBV2|TRBJ1-4
TGTGCCAGCAGTGAGGGAGACACTAATGAAAAACTGTTTTTT
CASSEGDTNEKLFF